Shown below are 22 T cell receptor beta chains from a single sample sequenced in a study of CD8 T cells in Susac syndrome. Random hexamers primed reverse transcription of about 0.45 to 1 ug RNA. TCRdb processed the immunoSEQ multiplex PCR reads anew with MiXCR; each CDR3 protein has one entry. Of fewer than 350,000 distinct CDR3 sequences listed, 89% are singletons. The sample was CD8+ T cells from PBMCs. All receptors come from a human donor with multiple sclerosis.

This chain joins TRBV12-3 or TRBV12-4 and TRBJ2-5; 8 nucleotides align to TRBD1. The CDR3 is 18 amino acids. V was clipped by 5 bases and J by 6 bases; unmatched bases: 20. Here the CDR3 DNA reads TGTGCCAGCAGTCCGGAGGGCACCCGGACAGGGTTAAGAAAGACCCAGTACTTC. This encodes CASSPEGTRTGLRKTQYF.

The CDR3 DNA reads TGTGCCACCAGTGATTTGACGACAGAGACTAACTATGGCTACACCTTC. This sequence encodes CATSDLTTETNYGYTF. The chain employs TRBV24-1 and TRBJ1-2; tentative D call: TRBD1 (5 bases). Trimming removed 0 bases from V and 0 bases from J, with 10 bases in between. There are 16 residues in the CDR3. Germline CDR1 KGHDR, CDR2 SFDVKD.

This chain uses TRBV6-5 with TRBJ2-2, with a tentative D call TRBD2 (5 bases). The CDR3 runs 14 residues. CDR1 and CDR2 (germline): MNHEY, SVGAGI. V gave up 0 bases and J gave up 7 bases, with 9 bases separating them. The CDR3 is CASSYSSEDGELFF. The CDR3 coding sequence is TGTGCCAGCAGTTACTCGTCGGAGGACGGGGAGCTGTTTTTT.

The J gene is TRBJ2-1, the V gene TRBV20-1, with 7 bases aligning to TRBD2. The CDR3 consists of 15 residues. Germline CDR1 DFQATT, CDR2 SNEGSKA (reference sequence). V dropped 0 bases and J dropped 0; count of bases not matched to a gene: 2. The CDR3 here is CSAREGGSSYNEQFF. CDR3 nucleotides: TGCAGTGCTAGAGAGGGCGGGAGCTCCTACAATGAGCAGTTCTTC.

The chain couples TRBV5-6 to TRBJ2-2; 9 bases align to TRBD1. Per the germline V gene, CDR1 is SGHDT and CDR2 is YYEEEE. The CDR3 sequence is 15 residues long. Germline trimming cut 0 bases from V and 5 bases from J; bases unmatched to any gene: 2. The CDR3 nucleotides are TGTGCCAGCAGCTTGGGGACAGGGGTTACCGGGGAGCTGTTTTTT. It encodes CASSLGTGVTGELFF.

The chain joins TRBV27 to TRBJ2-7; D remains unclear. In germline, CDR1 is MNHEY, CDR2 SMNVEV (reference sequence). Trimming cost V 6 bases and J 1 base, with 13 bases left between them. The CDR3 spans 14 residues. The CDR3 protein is CASSSYPSSYEQYF. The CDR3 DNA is TGTGCCAGCAGCTCCTATCCCTCATCCTACGAGCAGTACTTC.

The CDR3 here is CASSIRNAGELFF. For the CDR3, the DNA is TGTGCCAGTAGTATTCGTAATGCCGGGGAGCTGTTTTTT. The chain employs TRBV19 and TRBJ2-2, with D hard to call. V lost 3 bases to trimming and J lost 6 bases, with 8 bases between them. The CDR3 covers 13 residues. Germline assignment: CDR1 LNHDA and CDR2 SQIVND (reference sequence). The whole variable domain, filled in from reference TRBV19 and TRBJ2-2, reads DGGITQSPKYLFRKEGQNVTLSCEQNLNHDAMYWYRQDPGQGLRLIYYSQIVNDFQKGDIAEGYSVSREKKESFPLTVTSAQKNPTAFYLCASSIRNAGELFFGEGSRLTVL.

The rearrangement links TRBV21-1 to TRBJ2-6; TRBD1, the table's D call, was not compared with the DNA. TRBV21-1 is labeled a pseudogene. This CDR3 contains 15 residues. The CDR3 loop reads CASSSRGAGANVLTF. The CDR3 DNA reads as TGTGCCAGCAGCAGCCGAGGGGCTGGGGCCAACGTCCTGACTTTC.

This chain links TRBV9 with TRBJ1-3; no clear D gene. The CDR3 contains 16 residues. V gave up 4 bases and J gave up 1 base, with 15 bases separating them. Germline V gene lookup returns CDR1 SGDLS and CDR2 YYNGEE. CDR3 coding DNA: TGTGCCAGCAGCAAAGAAGAGGAGGGATCTGGAAACACCATATATTTT. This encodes CASSKEEEGSGNTIYF.

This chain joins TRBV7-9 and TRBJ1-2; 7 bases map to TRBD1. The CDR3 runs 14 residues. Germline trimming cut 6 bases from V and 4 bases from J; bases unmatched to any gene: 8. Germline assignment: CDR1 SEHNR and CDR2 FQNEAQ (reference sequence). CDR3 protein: CASRQGRTPYGYTF. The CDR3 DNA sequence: TGTGCCAGCAGACAGGGGAGAACCCCCTATGGCTACACCTTC. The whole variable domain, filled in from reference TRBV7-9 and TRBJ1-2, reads DTGVSQNPRHKITKRGQNVTFRCDPISEHNRLYWYRQTLGQGPEFLTYFQNEAQLEKSRLLSDRFSAERPKGSFSTLEIQRTEQGDSAMYLCASRQGRTPYGYTFGSGTRLTVV.

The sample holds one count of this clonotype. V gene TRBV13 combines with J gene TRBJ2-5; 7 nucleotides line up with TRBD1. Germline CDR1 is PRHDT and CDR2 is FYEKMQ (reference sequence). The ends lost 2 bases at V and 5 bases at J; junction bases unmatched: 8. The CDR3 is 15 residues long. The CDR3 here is CASSLSQGERETQYF. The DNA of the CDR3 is TGTGCCAGCAGCTTATCCCAGGGGGAGCGGGAGACCCAGTACTTC.

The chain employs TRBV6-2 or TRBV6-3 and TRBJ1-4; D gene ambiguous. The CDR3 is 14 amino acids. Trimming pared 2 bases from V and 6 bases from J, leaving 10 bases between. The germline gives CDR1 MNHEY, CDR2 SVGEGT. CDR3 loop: CASSYIPSDEKLFF. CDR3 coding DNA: TGTGCCAGCAGTTACATACCATCGGATGAAAAACTGTTTTTT.

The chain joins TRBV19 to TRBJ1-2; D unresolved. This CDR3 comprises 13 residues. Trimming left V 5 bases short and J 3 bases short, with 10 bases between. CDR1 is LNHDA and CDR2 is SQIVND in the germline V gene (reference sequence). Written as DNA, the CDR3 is TGTGCCAGTAGTTTGACACCCGACTATGGCTACACCTTC. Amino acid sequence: CASSLTPDYGYTF.

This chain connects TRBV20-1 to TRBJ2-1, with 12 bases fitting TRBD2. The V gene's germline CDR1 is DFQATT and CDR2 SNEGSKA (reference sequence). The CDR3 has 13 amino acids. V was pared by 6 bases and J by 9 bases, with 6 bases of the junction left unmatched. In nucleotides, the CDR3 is TGCAGTGCAACGCGACTAGCGGGGGCTGAGCAGTTCTTC. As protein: CSATRLAGAEQFF.

CDR3 residues: CASSLGQGARYGYTF. The CDR3 DNA is TGTGCCAGCAGTCTGGGACAGGGGGCGAGGTATGGCTACACCTTC. The genes are TRBV27 and TRBJ1-2; 12 bases line up with TRBD1. V was pared by 5 bases and J by 5 bases, with 6 bases of the junction left unmatched. The germline V gene encodes CDR1 MNHEY and CDR2 SMNVEV (reference sequence). The CDR3 runs 15 residues.

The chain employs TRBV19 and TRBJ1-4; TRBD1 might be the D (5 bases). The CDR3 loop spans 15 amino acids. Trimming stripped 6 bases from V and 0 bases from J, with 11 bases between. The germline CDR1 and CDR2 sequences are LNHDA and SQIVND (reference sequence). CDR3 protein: CASRLGGATNEKLFF. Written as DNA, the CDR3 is TGTGCCAGTAGACTGGGGGGGGCAACTAATGAAAAACTGTTTTTT.

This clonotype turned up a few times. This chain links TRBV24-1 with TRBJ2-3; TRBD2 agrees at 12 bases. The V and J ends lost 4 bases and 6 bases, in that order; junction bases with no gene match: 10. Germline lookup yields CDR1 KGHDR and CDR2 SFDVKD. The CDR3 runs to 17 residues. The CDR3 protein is CATSDPTSGRGKDTQYF. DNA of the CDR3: TGTGCCACCAGTGACCCGACTAGCGGGAGAGGGAAGGATACGCAGTATTTT.

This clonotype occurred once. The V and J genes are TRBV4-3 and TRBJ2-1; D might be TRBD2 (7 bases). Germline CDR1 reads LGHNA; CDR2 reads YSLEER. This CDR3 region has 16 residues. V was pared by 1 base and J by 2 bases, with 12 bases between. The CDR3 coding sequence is TGCGCCAGCAGCCAAGGGGAGGGGGAAGCCTACAATGAGCAGTTCTTC. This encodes CASSQGEGEAYNEQFF.

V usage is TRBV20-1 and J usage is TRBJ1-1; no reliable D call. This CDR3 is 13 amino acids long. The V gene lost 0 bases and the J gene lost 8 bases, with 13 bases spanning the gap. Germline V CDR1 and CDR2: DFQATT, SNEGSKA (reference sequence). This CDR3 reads CSARDKTDWEAFF. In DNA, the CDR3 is TGCAGTGCTAGAGATAAAACGGACTGGGAAGCTTTCTTT.

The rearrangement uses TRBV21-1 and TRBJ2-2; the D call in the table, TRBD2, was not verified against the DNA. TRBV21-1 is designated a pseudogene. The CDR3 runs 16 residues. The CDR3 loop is CASSKGAGGFTGELFF. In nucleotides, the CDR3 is TGTGCCAGCAGCAAGGGAGCGGGGGGCTTCACCGGGGAGCTGTTTTTT.

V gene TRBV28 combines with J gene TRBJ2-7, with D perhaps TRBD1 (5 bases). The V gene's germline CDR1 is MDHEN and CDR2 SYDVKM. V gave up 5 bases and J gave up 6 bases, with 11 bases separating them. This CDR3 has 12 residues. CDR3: CASSKGAPEQYF. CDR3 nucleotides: TGTGCCAGCAGTAAAGGGGCCCCCGAGCAGTACTTC.

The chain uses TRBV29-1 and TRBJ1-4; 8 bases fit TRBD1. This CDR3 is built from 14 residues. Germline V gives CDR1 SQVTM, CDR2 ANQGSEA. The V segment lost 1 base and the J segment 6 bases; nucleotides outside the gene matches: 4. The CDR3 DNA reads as TGCAGCGTTGAAGTGGGACAGGCCCATGAAAAACTGTTTTTT. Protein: CSVEVGQAHEKLFF. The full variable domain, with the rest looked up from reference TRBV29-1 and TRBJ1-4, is SAVISQKPSRDICQRGTSLTIQCQVDSQVTMMFWYRQQPGQSLTLIATANQGSEATYESGFVIDKFPISRPNLTFSTLTVSNMSPEDSSIYLCSVEVGQAHEKLFFGSGTQLSVL.